The 21 T cell receptor beta chains presented below share a single source sample, sequenced in a study of cytomegalovirus exposure and HLA in healthy donors (dated by TCRdb to about 2017). The library was built by means of the immunoSEQ multiplex PCR assay. The multiplex PCR relied on a mix of 60 forward primers for TCR Vbeta segments and 13 reverse primers for TCR Jbeta segments. TCRdb's version of the immuneACCESS table is confined to in-frame rearrangements and falls short of the full clone set. An unresolved V gene accounts for under half of the shortfall where checked; the remainder is of unknown origin. This sample holds some 120,000 clones; 70% to 90% were observed only once. The ten largest clones represent 20% of the sample. Sample: PBMCs. All receptors derive from a man aged 18 to 29 in good health and CMV-seropositive.

The chain joins TRBV9 to TRBJ2-4; D is perhaps TRBD2 (5 bases). The V end lost 0 bases, the J end lost 8 bases, and 9 bases lay between the germline ends. In germline, CDR1 is SGDLS, CDR2 YYNGEE. This CDR3 has 13 amino acids. The chain's CDR3 is CASSVGSGDIQYF. CDR3 in DNA: TGTGCCAGCAGCGTAGGGTCCGGGGACATTCAGTACTTC.

This chain links TRBV2 with TRBJ1-5; tentatively, D is TRBD1 (5 bases). CDR3 length equals 16 residues. V lost 6 bases to trimming and J lost 0 bases, with 15 bases between them. CDR1 and CDR2 from the germline V gene are SNHLY and FYNNEI. The DNA of the CDR3 is TGTGCCAGCAGGAAAAGACAGTTCCATAGCAATCAGCCCCAGCATTTT. This gives the protein CASRKRQFHSNQPQHF.

This clone was counted only a few times. The chain couples TRBV5-6 to TRBJ2-4, with D tentatively TRBD2 (5 bases). CDR3 size: 13 residues. Germline CDR1 is SGHDT and CDR2 is YYEEEE. The ends were cut back, 1 base at V and 6 bases at J, with 8 bases in the middle. DNA of the CDR3: TGTGCCAGCAGCTTGTATGGACTAAACATTCAGTACTTC. Translation gives CASSLYGLNIQYF.

The DNA of the CDR3 is TGTGCCAGCAGAAAAGAGGCAGGGGGAGACTACGAGCAGTACTTC. Translation gives CASRKEAGGDYEQYF. The V and J genes are TRBV6-1 and TRBJ2-7; the match to TRBD1 covers 7 bases. This CDR3 has 15 amino acids. The germline CDR1 and CDR2 sequences are MNHNS and SASEGT. V trimming: 6 bases; J trimming: 3 bases; junction bases outside the gene matches: 11.

The CDR3 sequence is CAWSIAGGFSEETQYF. DNA for the CDR3: TGTGCCTGGAGTATAGCGGGGGGGTTCTCGGAAGAGACCCAGTACTTC. This chain connects TRBV30 to TRBJ2-5, with 11 nucleotides matching TRBD2. J lost 3 bases, V lost 2 bases, and 8 bases had no gene match. CDR1 is GTSNPN, CDR2 SVGIG, per germline (reference sequence). This CDR3 has 16 amino acids.

This chain uses TRBV6-1 with TRBJ2-3; TRBD1 matches 7 bases. This CDR3 region has 14 residues. Germline CDR1 MNHNS, CDR2 SASEGT. The V segment lost 8 bases and the J segment 1 base; nucleotides outside the gene matches: 6. The CDR3 sequence: CASATDRGTDTQYF. As DNA, the CDR3 is TGTGCCAGCGCTACCGACAGGGGCACAGATACGCAGTATTTT.

This rearrangement joins TRBV19 to TRBJ1-1; TRBD1 is a possible D gene (5 bases). The ends were cut back, 7 bases at V and 1 base at J, with 10 bases in the middle. Germline CDR1 and CDR2: LNHDA and SQIVND (reference sequence). This CDR3 contains 13 residues. Here the CDR3 reads CASMWTPNTEAFF. The DNA for the CDR3 is TGTGCCAGTATGTGGACACCGAACACTGAAGCTTTCTTT. The full variable domain, in which reference TRBV19 and TRBJ1-1 provide the parts outside the CDR3, is DGGITQSPKYLFRKEGQNVTLSCEQNLNHDAMYWYRQDPGQGLRLIYYSQIVNDFQKGDIAEGYSVSREKKESFPLTVTSAQKNPTAFYLCASMWTPNTEAFFGQGTRLTVV.

The chain joins TRBV13 to TRBJ1-4; 7 bases align to TRBD1. V trimming: 5 bases; J trimming: 3 bases; junction bases outside the gene matches: 6. Looked up from germline, CDR1 is PRHDT and CDR2 is FYEKMQ (reference sequence). This CDR3 has 15 amino acids. CDR3 amino acids: CASSRRDSANEKLFF. Written as DNA, the CDR3 is TGTGCCAGCAGCCGACGGGACAGCGCTAATGAAAAACTGTTTTTT. The variable domain in full, completed from reference TRBV13 and TRBJ1-4, reads AAGVIQSPRHLIKEKRETATLKCYPIPRHDTVYWYQQGPGQDPQFLISFYEKMQSDKGSIPDRFSAQQFSDYHSELNMSSLELGDSALYFCASSRRDSANEKLFFGSGTQLSVL.

In this sample, this clone turned up a few times. The V call is TRBV6-1, the J call TRBJ2-1, with 7 bases fitting TRBD2. Unmatched junction bases numbered 9, after V lost 5 bases and J lost 5 bases. This CDR3 comprises 15 residues. In germline, CDR1 is MNHNS, CDR2 SASEGT. CDR3 protein: CASSFGTGGNNEQFF. In nucleotides, the CDR3 is TGTGCCAGCAGTTTCGGGACGGGAGGCAACAATGAGCAGTTCTTC.

The chain combines TRBV28 with TRBJ1-3; the D is unclear. The germline gives CDR1 MDHEN, CDR2 SYDVKM. The CDR3 loop spans 14 amino acids. V was cut by 7 bases and J by 2 bases, with 12 bases left in between. CDR3 DNA sequence: TGTGCCAGCAACCCCCAGAATCCTGGAAACACCATATATTTT. Residues: CASNPQNPGNTIYF.

This clone was seen more than once but under ten times. The chain joins TRBV30 to TRBJ1-1; D might be TRBD1 (6 bases). Trimming pared 2 bases from V and 2 bases from J, leaving 9 bases between. The germline gives CDR1 GTSNPN, CDR2 SVGIG (reference sequence). The CDR3 loop spans 13 amino acids. The CDR3 sequence is CAWSNGGNTEAFF. The DNA for the CDR3 is TGTGCCTGGAGTAATGGGGGCAACACTGAAGCTTTCTTT.

The chain joins TRBV27 to TRBJ1-1; 8 bases align to TRBD1. Germline CDR1 is MNHEY and CDR2 is SMNVEV (reference sequence). This CDR3 contains 14 residues. Losses at the gene ends were 3 bases for V and 0 bases for J; bases not matched to a gene: 0. CDR3: CASSLDRVNTEAFF. The CDR3 DNA follows: TGTGCCAGCAGTTTGGACAGGGTGAACACTGAAGCTTTCTTT.

This clone showed up just once. The rearrangement links TRBV10-3 to TRBJ1-2; maybe TRBD1 (5 bases). This CDR3 has 17 amino acids. Germline V gives CDR1 ENHRY, CDR2 SYGVKD. Trimming removed 3 bases at V and 2 bases at J, with 19 bases between. CDR3 protein: CAISDTSGFGANYGYTF. CDR3 nucleotides: TGTGCCATCAGTGATACCTCAGGGTTCGGCGCCAACTATGGCTACACCTTC.

This chain links TRBV18 with TRBJ1-1; D is unresolved. The germline V and J ends were trimmed by 1 base and 8 bases, with 8 bases remaining between them. The CDR3 loop spans 12 amino acids. CDR1 is KGHSH and CDR2 is LQKENI in the germline V gene. The chain's CDR3 is CASSPRGMEAFF. CDR3 nucleotide sequence: TGTGCCAGCTCACCACGAGGGATGGAAGCTTTCTTT. The entire variable domain, with the rest obtained from reference TRBV18 and TRBJ1-1, is as follows: NAGVMQNPRHLVRRRGQEARLRCSPMKGHSHVYWYRQLPEEGLKFMVYLQKENIIDESGMPKERFSAEFPKEGPSILRIQQVVRGDSAAYFCASSPRGMEAFFGQGTRLTVV.

The chain combines TRBV11-2 with TRBJ1-5; 10 positions match TRBD1. Germline V gene sequence: CDR1 SGHAT, CDR2 FQNNGV. The CDR3 covers 15 residues. V shed 5 bases and J 5 bases; nucleotides not matched to a gene: 6. The CDR3, as DNA: TGTGCCAGCAGCGACGACAGGGGGCTCGATCAGCCCCAGCATTTT. Encoded protein: CASSDDRGLDQPQHF.

This chain uses TRBV7-6 with TRBJ2-2, with D perhaps TRBD2 (5 bases). CDR1 is SGHVS, CDR2 FNYEAQ, per germline. Trimming pared 5 bases from V and 6 bases from J, leaving 19 bases between. There are 16 residues in the CDR3. The CDR3 loop reads CASSQPPGPAAGELFF. CDR3 sequence (DNA): TGTGCCAGCAGCCAACCTCCGGGCCCAGCGGCCGGGGAGCTGTTTTTT.

The V call is TRBV2, the J call TRBJ1-6; no reliable D call. The CDR3 is made up of 12 amino acids. The V end lost 2 bases, the J end lost 14 bases, and 10 bases lay between the germline ends. Germline V gives CDR1 SNHLY, CDR2 FYNNEI. The CDR3 loop reads CASSELAGTLHF. CDR3 DNA: TGTGCCAGCAGTGAATTAGCGGGGACCCTCCACTTT.

The chain is built from TRBV30 and TRBJ2-7; perhaps TRBD2 as D (6 bases). CDR1 is GTSNPN, CDR2 SVGIG, per germline (reference sequence). V was shortened by 0 bases and J by 6 bases, with 12 bases between the two germline ends. The CDR3 is 13 residues long. Written as DNA, the CDR3 is TGTGCCTGGAGTGTACGGCAGGAGGGCGAGCAGTACTTC. Translation: CAWSVRQEGEQYF.

The chain uses TRBV5-4 and TRBJ2-3; D not resolved. Germline V gene lookup returns CDR1 SGHNT and CDR2 YYREEE (reference sequence). Trimming shortened V by 0 bases and J by 5 bases, and 4 bases separated the two germline ends. The CDR3 spans 12 residues. The CDR3, as DNA: TGTGCCAGCAGCTTGGTCGGAGATACGCAGTATTTT. As protein: CASSLVGDTQYF.

As to this clone: This sample includes further DNA sequences coding for the same CDR3. The J gene is TRBJ1-1, the V gene TRBV27; unclear D gene. In germline, CDR1 is MNHEY, CDR2 SMNVEV (reference sequence). Trimming left V 3 bases short and J 2 bases short, with 7 bases between. This CDR3 is 13 amino acids long. The CDR3 DNA sequence: TGTGCCAGCAGTTTTCAGGCAAACACTGAAGCTTTCTTT. Its protein is CASSFQANTEAFF.

The V call is TRBV10-3, the J call TRBJ2-7; D is unclear. Germline-derived CDR1 and CDR2 are ENHRY and SYGVKD. The CDR3 runs to 13 residues. Trimming cost V 7 bases and J 1 base, with 11 bases left between them. The CDR3 DNA sequence: TGTGCCATCATGTCGCAGGTATCCTACGAGCAGTACTTC. Protein sequence: CAIMSQVSYEQYF.